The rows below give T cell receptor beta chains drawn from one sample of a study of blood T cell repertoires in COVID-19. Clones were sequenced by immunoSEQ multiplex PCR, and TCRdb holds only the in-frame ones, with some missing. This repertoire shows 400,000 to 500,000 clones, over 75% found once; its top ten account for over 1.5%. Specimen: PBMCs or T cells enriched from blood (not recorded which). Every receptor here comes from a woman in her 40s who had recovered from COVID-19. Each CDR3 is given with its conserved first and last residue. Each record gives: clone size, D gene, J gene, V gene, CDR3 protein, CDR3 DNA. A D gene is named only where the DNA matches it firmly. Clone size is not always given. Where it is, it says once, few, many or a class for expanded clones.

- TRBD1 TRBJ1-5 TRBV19 CASKRTGNSNQPQHF TGTGCCAGTAAAAGGACAGGGAATAGCAATCAGCCCCAGCATTTT
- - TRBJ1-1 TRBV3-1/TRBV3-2 CASSHNLEGGEAFF TGTGCCAGCAGCCATAATTTAGAGGGGGGGGAAGCTTTCTTT
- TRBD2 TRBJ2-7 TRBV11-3 CASSPGLTSGYEQYF TGTGCCAGCAGCCCTGGATTGACTAGCGGGTACGAGCAGTACTTC
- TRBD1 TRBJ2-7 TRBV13 CASSLGPDRGSYEQYF TGTGCCAGCAGCTTAGGGCCGGACAGGGGATCCTACGAGCAGTACTTC
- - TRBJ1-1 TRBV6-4 CASSDRSGSGTEAFF TGTGCCAGCAGTGATCGGTCAGGGTCAGGCACTGAAGCTTTCTTT
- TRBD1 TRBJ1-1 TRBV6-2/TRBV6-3 CASSATGTEAFF TGTGCCAGCAGCGCGACAGGGACCGAAGCTTTCTTT
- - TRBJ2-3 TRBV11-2 CASRFASADTQYF TGTGCCAGCCGTTTTGCTAGCGCAGATACGCAGTATTTT
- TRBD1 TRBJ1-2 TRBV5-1 CASSLGTGEGYTF TGCGCCAGCAGCTTAGGGACAGGGGAGGGCTACACCTTC
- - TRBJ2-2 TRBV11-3 CASSLEQNTGELFF TGTGCCAGCAGCTTAGAACAAAACACCGGGGAGCTGTTTTTT
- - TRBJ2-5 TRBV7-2 CASSPRVGVETQYF TGTGCCAGCAGCCCAAGGGTGGGAGTGGAGACCCAGTACTTC
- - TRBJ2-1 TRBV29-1 CSVENPNGANEQFF TGCAGCGTTGAGAATCCCAATGGGGCCAATGAGCAGTTCTTC
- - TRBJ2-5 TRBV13 CASSLLGAGETQYF TGTGCCAGCAGCTTATTGGGGGCCGGAGAGACCCAGTACTTC
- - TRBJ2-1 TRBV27 CASSLWGDSYNEQFF TGTGCCAGCAGTTTATGGGGGGACTCCTACAATGAGCAGTTCTTC
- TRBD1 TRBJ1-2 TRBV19 CASSTRDRTAGGYTF TGTGCCAGTAGTACACGGGACAGGACTGCTGGTGGCTACACCTTC
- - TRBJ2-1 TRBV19 CASTPHAAPSYNEQFF TGTGCCAGTACCCCCCATGCGGCTCCTTCCTACAATGAGCAGTTCTTC
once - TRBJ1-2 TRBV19 CASSIGQGNYGYTF TGTGCCAGTAGTATCGGGCAGGGGAACTATGGCTACACCTTC
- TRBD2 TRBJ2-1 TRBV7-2 CASSLTAGGHTEQFF TGTGCCAGCAGCCTCACAGCGGGAGGGCATACCGAGCAGTTCTTC
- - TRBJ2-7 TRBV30 CAWSVRYGLEQYF TGTGCCTGGAGTGTTAGATACGGACTCGAGCAGTACTTC
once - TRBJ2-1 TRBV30 CAWTVTSYEQFF TGTGCCTGGACCGTAACTAGTTATGAGCAGTTCTTC
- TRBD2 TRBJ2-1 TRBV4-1 CASTQGGYIYNEQFF TGCGCCAGTACCCAGGGAGGGTATATCTACAATGAGCAGTTCTTC
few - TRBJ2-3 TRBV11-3 CASSLDGDTDTQYF TGTGCCAGCAGCTTAGATGGAGACACAGATACGCAGTATTTT
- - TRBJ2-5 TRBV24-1 CATSDFRGTQYF TGTGCCACCAGTGATTTCCGGGGAACCCAGTACTTC
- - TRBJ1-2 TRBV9 CASSPTDYGYTF TGTGCCAGCAGCCCGACAGACTATGGCTACACCTTC
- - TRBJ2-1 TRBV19 CASSIVAGQANEQFF TGTGCCAGTAGTATAGTGGCAGGGCAAGCGAATGAGCAGTTCTTC